These 24 T cell receptor beta chains originate from one sample sequenced in a study of blood T cell repertoires in COVID-19. The data were produced by immunoSEQ multiplex PCR, yet TCRdb's version contains in-frame clones alone and is incomplete. The data show about 140,000 clones, with roughly nine tenths seen just once and around 1.5% held by the top ten. The specimen was peripheral blood. These receptors were taken from a human donor in a cohort sampled during active COVID-19.

The rearrangement joins TRBV30 to TRBJ1-1; 9 bases match TRBD1. This CDR3 region has 15 residues. CDR1 and CDR2 (germline): GTSNPN, SVGIG (reference sequence). Unmatched junction bases numbered 10, after V lost 1 base and J lost 7 bases. As DNA, the CDR3 is TGTGCCTGGAGTGAATCCCGGGACAGGGCACGTGAAGCTTTCTTT. Amino acids: CAWSESRDRAREAFF.

The chain links TRBV19 to TRBJ2-1, with a tentative D call TRBD1 (6 bases). Trimming stripped 6 bases from V and 12 bases from J, with 18 bases between. CDR3 size: 13 residues. Per germline, CDR1 LNHDA and CDR2 SQIVND (reference sequence). CDR3 nucleotides: TGTGCCAGTAGCTCTTCTAACAGGGTTCGGCAGTTCTTC. Translation gives CASSSSNRVRQFF.

The chain is built from TRBV28 and TRBJ1-4; 7 bases are a match to TRBD1. This CDR3 is 16 amino acids long. Germline loops: CDR1 MDHEN, CDR2 SYDVKM. J was trimmed by 3 bases and V by 7 bases; bases with no gene match: 11. CDR3: CASTEFFGQANEKLFF. In DNA form, the CDR3 reads TGTGCCAGCACCGAGTTTTTTGGACAGGCTAATGAAAAACTGTTTTTT.

This clone was counted a single time. This CDR3 reads CASSLTGTSGGAADEQFF. CDR3 DNA: TGTGCCAGCAGCTTAACTGGGACTAGCGGGGGGGCCGCGGATGAGCAGTTCTTC. The chain uses TRBV7-3 and TRBJ2-1; 16 positions match TRBD2. Per germline, CDR1 SGHTA and CDR2 FQGTGA. Trimming removed 0 bases from V and 8 bases from J; junction bases left unmatched: 7. The CDR3 is 18 amino acids.

This clone has only one observation. The rearrangement uses TRBV4-1 and TRBJ1-2, with D possibly being TRBD1 (5 bases). V was shortened by 1 base and J by 2 bases, with 20 bases between the two germline ends. The CDR3 is made up of 18 amino acids. Germline CDR1 reads MGHRA; CDR2 reads YSYEKL. DNA for the CDR3: TGCGCCAGCAGCCAAGTTCTCATCGCCCACAGGCCAAACTATGGCTACACCTTC. Encoded protein: CASSQVLIAHRPNYGYTF.

The chain combines TRBV5-5 with TRBJ2-5; D gene uncertain. This CDR3 contains 16 residues. Germline loops: CDR1 SGHKS, CDR2 YYEKEE (reference sequence). The V end was cut by 0 bases, the J end by 4 bases, with 16 bases between. The CDR3 sequence is CASSLVNMGFTETQYF. DNA of the CDR3: TGTGCCAGCAGCTTGGTCAATATGGGCTTTACAGAGACCCAGTACTTC. The entire variable domain, with the rest obtained from reference TRBV5-5 and TRBJ2-5, is as follows: DAGVTQSPTHLIKTRGQQVTLRCSPISGHKSVSWYQQVLGQGPQFIFQYYEKEERGRGNFPDRFSARQFPNYSSELNVNALLLGDSALYLCASSLVNMGFTETQYFGPGTRLLVL.

The V and J genes are TRBV4-2 and TRBJ2-7; 7 nucleotides agree with TRBD1. Trimming at V came to 1 base and at J to 2 bases, leaving 11 bases not matched to a gene. Germline CDR1 and CDR2: LGHNA and YNFKEQ. There are 17 residues in the CDR3. This chain's CDR3 is CASSQGTGGMLTYEQYF. The CDR3 bases are TGTGCCAGCAGCCAAGGGACAGGTGGAATGCTTACCTACGAGCAGTACTTC.

The V and J genes are TRBV3-1 (or the pseudogene TRBV3-2) and TRBJ1-5, with D unclear. Germline assignment: CDR1 LGHDT and CDR2 YNNKEL (reference sequence). This CDR3 has 15 residues. The V and J ends lost 2 bases and 0 bases respectively, with 8 bases between them. CDR3 sequence reads: CASSQWGDSNQPQHF. CDR3 DNA: TGTGCCAGCAGCCAATGGGGAGATAGCAATCAGCCCCAGCATTTT.

This chain links TRBV2 with TRBJ1-6; no clear D gene. With 4 bases removed from V and 5 bases from J, the gap between germline ends came to 6 bases. The length of the CDR3 is 13 residues. The germline V gene encodes CDR1 SNHLY and CDR2 FYNNEI. CDR3: CASSGENNSPLHF. For the CDR3, the DNA is TGTGCCAGCAGTGGAGAGAATAATTCACCCCTCCACTTT.

V and J are TRBV9 and TRBJ1-2, with 7 bases aligning to TRBD1. CDR1 and CDR2 (germline): SGDLS, YYNGEE. This CDR3 region has 13 residues. The V segment lost 4 bases and the J segment 8 bases; nucleotides outside the gene matches: 8. CDR3 region: CASSRDSRVGYTF. The CDR3 nucleotides read TGTGCCAGCAGCCGGGACAGCCGGGTCGGCTACACCTTC.

The chain recombines TRBV29-1 with TRBJ1-2; TRBD1 matches at 11 bases. Trimming removed 7 bases from V and 7 bases from J; junction bases left unmatched: 5. The CDR3 is made up of 12 amino acids. CDR1 is SQVTM, CDR2 ANQGSEA, per germline. The CDR3 region is CSAGDRGFGYTF. CDR3 DNA: TGCAGCGCGGGGGACAGGGGGTTTGGCTACACCTTC.

This clone was detected a few times. The genes are TRBV2 and TRBJ1-1, with D maybe TRBD1 (6 bases). The CDR3 sequence is 11 residues long. V was clipped by 8 bases and J by 14 bases, with 18 bases between them. CDR1 and CDR2 from the germline V gene are SNHLY and FYNNEI. CDR3 residues: CASGTPFQGFF. The CDR3 region has the DNA TGTGCCAGCGGAACCCCCTTTCAGGGGTTCTTT.

The chain joins TRBV5-1 to TRBJ1-5; weak D call: TRBD1 (6 bases). CDR1 and CDR2 (germline): SGHRS, YFSETQ. The CDR3 is 17 amino acids. Trimming pared 4 bases from V and 7 bases from J, leaving 24 bases between. Here the CDR3 reads CASSPLPAGASGQPQHF. CDR3 DNA sequence: TGCGCCAGCAGCCCCCTCCCGGCAGGGGCCTCAGGGCAGCCCCAGCATTTT.

The V and J genes are TRBV30 and TRBJ2-5; 7 bases fit TRBD2. Germline values: CDR1 GTSNPN, CDR2 SVGIG (reference sequence). V lost 2 bases, J lost 5 bases, and 5 bases stayed unmatched. There are 13 residues in the CDR3. The CDR3 loop reads CAWSRGGEETQYF. The CDR3 DNA reads as TGTGCCTGGAGTAGGGGAGGGGAGGAGACCCAGTACTTC.

V gene TRBV5-1 combines with J gene TRBJ1-1; D is ambiguous. Germline CDR1 and CDR2: SGHRS and YFSETQ. This CDR3 is 15 amino acids long. The germline V and J ends were trimmed by 0 bases and 3 bases, with 12 bases remaining between them. DNA for the CDR3: TGCGCCAGCAGCTTGGGGAGGCCTACGGACACTGAAGCTTTCTTT. This encodes CASSLGRPTDTEAFF. The full variable domain, in which reference TRBV5-1 and TRBJ1-1 provide the parts outside the CDR3, is KAGVTQTPRYLIKTRGQQVTLSCSPISGHRSVSWYQQTPGQGLQFLFEYFSETQRNKGNFPGRFSGRQFSNSRSEMNVSTLELGDSALYLCASSLGRPTDTEAFFGQGTRLTVV.

V gene TRBV12-3 or TRBV12-4 combines with J gene TRBJ1-2; 8 positions match TRBD1. The CDR3 is 13 residues long. Trimming cost V 3 bases and J 5 bases; bases outside gene matches: 2. CDR3 region: CASSLQGAYGYTF. As DNA, the CDR3 is TGTGCCAGCAGTTTGCAGGGGGCATATGGCTACACCTTC.

This clone was observed a handful of times. The J gene is TRBJ2-5, the V gene TRBV2, with a tentative D call TRBD2 (6 bases). Germline assignment: CDR1 SNHLY and CDR2 FYNNEI. The CDR3 is made up of 15 amino acids. The germline V and J ends were trimmed by 7 bases and 5 bases, with 20 bases remaining between them. The CDR3 spells CASTRGGAGVETQYF. As DNA, the CDR3 is TGTGCCAGCACCCGGGGAGGAGCGGGCGTGGAGACCCAGTACTTC.

The chain links TRBV7-2 to TRBJ2-5; D ambiguous. Trimming pared 1 base from V and 5 bases from J, leaving 14 bases between. Germline V gene sequence: CDR1 SGHTA, CDR2 FQGNSA. This CDR3 spans 15 amino acids. The CDR3 nucleotides are TGTGCCAGCAGCTTAGAAACGCCAGTTTGGGAGACCCAGTACTTC. It codes for CASSLETPVWETQYF.

The J gene is TRBJ1-3, the V gene TRBV19, with D maybe TRBD1 (6 bases). From germline, CDR1 is LNHDA and CDR2 SQIVND (reference sequence). The CDR3 extends over 14 amino acids. With 6 bases removed from V and 1 base from J, the gap between germline ends came to 10 bases. The CDR3 sequence: CASSLGHSGNTIYF. CDR3 DNA sequence: TGTGCCAGTAGCCTGGGACATTCTGGAAACACCATATATTTT.

This chain links TRBV28 with TRBJ2-7; 8 nucleotides align to TRBD2. There are 15 residues in the CDR3. Germline lookup yields CDR1 MDHEN and CDR2 SYDVKM. V was clipped by 8 bases and J by 3 bases; unmatched bases: 12. The CDR3 region is CASGTASGGFYEQYF. For the CDR3, the DNA is TGTGCCAGCGGGACGGCGAGCGGGGGATTCTACGAGCAGTACTTC.

The chain carries TRBV28 and TRBJ1-1; 7 bases match TRBD1. The germline CDR1 and CDR2 sequences are MDHEN and SYDVKM. The CDR3 totals 17 residues. Trimming removed 3 bases from V and 6 bases from J; junction bases left unmatched: 16. CDR3 DNA: TGTGCCAGCAGTTTTTCGACGGACCGGACAGGCGGGGCTGAAGCTTTCTTT. This translates into CASSFSTDRTGGAEAFF.

The rearrangement uses TRBV5-6 and TRBJ2-5, with TRBD2 identical over 10 bases. This CDR3 region has 15 residues. The germline V gene has CDR1 SGHDT and CDR2 YYEEEE. Losses at the gene ends were 2 bases for V and 5 bases for J; bases not matched to a gene: 6. The CDR3 DNA reads as TGTGCCAGCAGCTTCGAACTAGCGGGGAGGGAGACCCAGTACTTC. Residues: CASSFELAGRETQYF.

V usage is TRBV14 and J usage is TRBJ2-1; 11 bases are a match to TRBD2. J gave up 6 bases and V 4 bases, and 5 bases lay outside the gene matches. Germline CDR1 reads SGHDN; CDR2 reads FVKESK. This CDR3 contains 15 residues. The CDR3 coding sequence is TGTGCCAGCAGCCTTAGCGGGGGGGCCGCCAATGAGCAGTTCTTC. It is translated as CASSLSGGAANEQFF. The variable domain in full, completed from reference TRBV14 and TRBJ2-1, reads EAGVTQFPSHSVIEKGQTVTLRCDPISGHDNLYWYRRVMGKEIKFLLHFVKESKQDESGMPNNRFLAERTGGTYSTLKVQPAELEDSGVYFCASSLSGGAANEQFFGPGTRLTVL.

This rearrangement joins TRBV4-3 to TRBJ2-3; TRBD1 matches 8 bases. The germline V gene encodes CDR1 LGHNA and CDR2 YSLEER. The CDR3 length is 16 residues. With V trimmed by 1 base and J by 5 bases, 8 bases remained unmatched. The DNA for the CDR3 is TGCGCCAGCAGCCAAGGCCAGACAGGGGTCGGAGATACGCAGTATTTT. Translated, it gives CASSQGQTGVGDTQYF.